The rows below give T cell receptor beta chains drawn from one sample of a study of T cells in narcolepsy. The data were produced by immunoSEQ multiplex PCR, yet TCRdb's version contains in-frame clones alone and is incomplete. The sample holds roughly 35,000 clones, roughly 84% seen once. The sequencing input was CD45RA- memory CD4+ T cells from PBMCs. The receptors were gathered from a human donor with narcolepsy. Each CDR3 is given with its conserved first and last residue. The D gene is left open where the match is weak. Expanded clones get a size class; other rows say once, few or many, or leave the size out.

CDR3 length: 13; D gene: NA; J gene: TRBJ1-2; V gene: TRBV19; clone size: NA; CDR3 DNA: TGTGCCAGTAGTATTCGGCAGGGCGGTGGCTACACCTTC; CDR3 protein: CASSIRQGGGYTF
CDR3 length: 19; D gene: TRBD1; J gene: TRBJ2-7; V gene: TRBV23-1; clone size: NA; CDR3 DNA: TGCGCCAGCAGTCAACGGGACAGGGGGCTTACCGACTTCTCCTACGAGCAGTACTTC; CDR3 protein: CASSQRDRGLTDFSYEQYF
CDR3 length: 16; D gene: TRBD2; J gene: TRBJ2-2; V gene: TRBV7-2; clone size: NA; CDR3 DNA: TGTGCCAGCAGCTTATTGTCGCTAGCGGGGACCGGGGAGCTGTTTTTT; CDR3 protein: CASSLLSLAGTGELFF
CDR3 length: 14; D gene: NA; J gene: TRBJ2-1; V gene: TRBV28; clone size: NA; CDR3 DNA: TGTGCCAGCAGTTTTCAAGACAGATTTAATGAGCAGTTCTTC; CDR3 protein: CASSFQDRFNEQFF
CDR3 length: 15; D gene: NA; J gene: TRBJ2-1; V gene: TRBV7-2; clone size: NA; CDR3 DNA: TGTGCCAGCAGCTTAGCCGCCGCGACCGGCAATGAGCAGTTCTTC; CDR3 protein: CASSLAAATGNEQFF
CDR3 length: 15; D gene: TRBD1; J gene: TRBJ2-5; V gene: TRBV10-3; clone size: few; CDR3 DNA: TGTGCCATCAGGGAGGGGACAGGGCCTCAAGAGACCCAGTACTTC; CDR3 protein: CAIREGTGPQETQYF
CDR3 length: 11; D gene: NA; J gene: TRBJ2-3; V gene: TRBV5-6; clone size: NA; CDR3 DNA: TGTGCCAGCGGCCGCACAGATACGCAGTATTTT; CDR3 protein: CASGRTDTQYF
CDR3 length: 13; D gene: NA; J gene: TRBJ2-7; V gene: TRBV7-2; clone size: NA; CDR3 DNA: TGTGCCAGCAGCTTACAGGGTACCTACGAGCAGTACTTC; CDR3 protein: CASSLQGTYEQYF
CDR3 length: 13; D gene: NA; J gene: TRBJ1-5; V gene: TRBV10-1; clone size: NA; CDR3 DNA: TGCGCCAGCAGCGTGGCCCCGGACCAGCCCCAGCATTTT; CDR3 protein: CASSVAPDQPQHF
CDR3 length: 15; D gene: NA; J gene: TRBJ2-4; V gene: TRBV19; clone size: NA; CDR3 DNA: TGTGCCAGTAGCCCCCCGGGGGGCCGCAAAAACATTCAGTACTTC; CDR3 protein: CASSPPGGRKNIQYF
CDR3 length: 13; D gene: NA; J gene: TRBJ2-3; V gene: TRBV2; clone size: NA; CDR3 DNA: TGTGCCAGCAGGTGGGCCATCACAGATACGCAGTATTTT; CDR3 protein: CASRWAITDTQYF
CDR3 length: 15; D gene: TRBD2; J gene: TRBJ2-1; V gene: TRBV5-1; clone size: NA; CDR3 DNA: TGCGCCAGCAGCCCCAGAAGACTAGCGGGGAATGAGCAGTTCTTC; CDR3 protein: CASSPRRLAGNEQFF
CDR3 length: 13; D gene: TRBD2; J gene: TRBJ2-5; V gene: TRBV18; clone size: NA; CDR3 DNA: TGTGCCAGCTCACCGGAGCGGGGAGAGACCCAGTACTTC; CDR3 protein: CASSPERGETQYF
CDR3 length: 16; D gene: NA; J gene: TRBJ2-3; V gene: TRBV12-1; clone size: NA; CDR3 DNA: TGTGCCAGCAGGGCATCAGCGGTTGATCATGAGTATACGCAGTATTTT; CDR3 protein: CASRASAVDHEYTQYF
CDR3 length: 14; D gene: NA; J gene: TRBJ1-1; V gene: TRBV9; clone size: NA; CDR3 DNA: TGTGCCAGCAGCGTAGAGGGGGTGAGCACTGAAGCTTTCTTT; CDR3 protein: CASSVEGVSTEAFF
CDR3 length: 16; D gene: TRBD1; J gene: TRBJ1-5; V gene: TRBV7-2; clone size: NA; CDR3 DNA: TGTGCCAGCAGCTTAGCGCCCCGGCAGGGGGGGCAGCCCCAGCATTTT; CDR3 protein: CASSLAPRQGGQPQHF
CDR3 length: 15; D gene: TRBD2; J gene: TRBJ2-7; V gene: TRBV18; clone size: NA; CDR3 DNA: TGTGCCAGCTCACCAAGTCGGGGGGGCTCCTACGAGCAGTACTTC; CDR3 protein: CASSPSRGGSYEQYF
CDR3 length: 13; D gene: NA; J gene: TRBJ1-5; V gene: TRBV18; clone size: NA; CDR3 DNA: TGTGCCAGCTCACCCTCGGGCAATCAGCCCCAGCATTTT; CDR3 protein: CASSPSGNQPQHF
CDR3 length: 13; D gene: NA; J gene: TRBJ1-1; V gene: TRBV28; clone size: NA; CDR3 DNA: TGTGCCAGCTCGGGAGGAGGGAACACTGAAGCTTTCTTT; CDR3 protein: CASSGGGNTEAFF
CDR3 length: 13; D gene: TRBD1; J gene: TRBJ1-2; V gene: TRBV18; clone size: few; CDR3 DNA: TGTGCCAGCTCACAGGACAGGGGAAATGGCTACACCTTC; CDR3 protein: CASSQDRGNGYTF
CDR3 length: 14; D gene: NA; J gene: TRBJ1-1; V gene: TRBV4-1; clone size: NA; CDR3 DNA: TGCGCCAGCAGCCGGGACGCGGGGGCTACTGAAGCTTTCTTT; CDR3 protein: CASSRDAGATEAFF
CDR3 length: 13; D gene: TRBD1; J gene: TRBJ2-1; V gene: TRBV12-5; clone size: NA; CDR3 DNA: TGTGCTAGTGGTTCGGACAGGGCCAATGAGCAGTTCTTC; CDR3 protein: CASGSDRANEQFF
CDR3 length: 13; D gene: NA; J gene: TRBJ2-2; V gene: TRBV9; clone size: NA; CDR3 DNA: TGTGCCAGCAGCGTAGGGTCGAACGGGGAGCTGTTTTTT; CDR3 protein: CASSVGSNGELFF
CDR3 length: 16; D gene: NA; J gene: TRBJ1-6; V gene: TRBV4-2; clone size: NA; CDR3 DNA: TGTGCCAGCAGCCAAGAGGGCGGACGGTATAATTCACCCCTCCACTTT; CDR3 protein: CASSQEGGRYNSPLHF
CDR3 length: 12; D gene: NA; J gene: TRBJ1-2; V gene: TRBV5-1; clone size: NA; CDR3 DNA: TGCGCCAGCAGCCTTGACAGGTCCGGCTACACCTTC; CDR3 protein: CASSLDRSGYTF
CDR3 length: 14; D gene: TRBD1; J gene: TRBJ1-2; V gene: TRBV18; clone size: NA; CDR3 DNA: TGTGCCAGCTCACCGGGACAGTATAACTATGGCTACACCTTC; CDR3 protein: CASSPGQYNYGYTF
CDR3 length: 13; D gene: NA; J gene: TRBJ2-2; V gene: TRBV14; clone size: medium-sized; CDR3 DNA: TGTGCCAGCAGCCCCTATTCGCGTGGGGAGCTGTTTTTT; CDR3 protein: CASSPYSRGELFF
CDR3 length: 14; D gene: NA; J gene: TRBJ1-1; V gene: TRBV4-1; clone size: NA; CDR3 DNA: TGCGCCAGCAGCCAAGGTAGGACTCTGACTGAAGCTTTCTTT; CDR3 protein: CASSQGRTLTEAFF
CDR3 length: 16; D gene: TRBD1; J gene: TRBJ2-3; V gene: TRBV5-1; clone size: few; CDR3 DNA: TGCGCCAGCAGCTTGGATGGACAGGGTCCCACAGATACGCAGTATTTT; CDR3 protein: CASSLDGQGPTDTQYF
CDR3 length: 16; D gene: NA; J gene: TRBJ2-1; V gene: TRBV5-4; clone size: NA; CDR3 DNA: TGTGCCAGCAGCCCAACCGGGATCCCGGAAATAAATGAGCAGTTCTTC; CDR3 protein: CASSPTGIPEINEQFF
CDR3 length: 13; D gene: NA; J gene: TRBJ1-1; V gene: TRBV5-6; clone size: NA; CDR3 DNA: TGTGCCAGCAGCTTTCGGGGTAACACTGAAGCTTTCTTT; CDR3 protein: CASSFRGNTEAFF
CDR3 length: 14; D gene: TRBD1; J gene: TRBJ2-7; V gene: TRBV5-4; clone size: NA; CDR3 DNA: TGTGCCAGCAGCTTGGCAGGGGGTACCTACGAGCAGTACTTC; CDR3 protein: CASSLAGGTYEQYF
CDR3 length: 14; D gene: TRBD1; J gene: TRBJ2-5; V gene: TRBV6-1; clone size: NA; CDR3 DNA: TGTGCCAGCAGATACAGGGGGCGGCTGGAGACCCAGTACTTC; CDR3 protein: CASRYRGRLETQYF
CDR3 length: 15; D gene: NA; J gene: TRBJ1-4; V gene: TRBV30; clone size: NA; CDR3 DNA: TGTGCCTGGAGTGTACCCAGGCCCGGGAATGAAAAACTGTTTTTT; CDR3 protein: CAWSVPRPGNEKLFF
CDR3 length: 15; D gene: NA; J gene: TRBJ1-1; V gene: TRBV5-1; clone size: NA; CDR3 DNA: TGCGCCAGCAGCTTGGAAGTTCCACAGTCCACTGAAGCTTTCTTT; CDR3 protein: CASSLEVPQSTEAFF
CDR3 length: 14; D gene: TRBD2; J gene: TRBJ2-5; V gene: TRBV7-2; clone size: NA; CDR3 DNA: TGTGCCAGCAGCCCCAGCGGGGGGCTTGAGACCCAGTACTTC; CDR3 protein: CASSPSGGLETQYF
CDR3 length: 13; D gene: NA; J gene: TRBJ1-1; V gene: TRBV14; clone size: few; CDR3 DNA: TGTGCCAGCAGCAGAGGTAGGGACACTGAAGCTTTCTTT; CDR3 protein: CASSRGRDTEAFF
CDR3 length: 14; D gene: TRBD1; J gene: TRBJ1-5; V gene: TRBV7-9; clone size: few; CDR3 DNA: TGTGCCAGCAGCACGACAGGGGGCAATCAGCCCCAGCATTTT; CDR3 protein: CASSTTGGNQPQHF
CDR3 length: 15; D gene: NA; J gene: TRBJ1-4; V gene: TRBV6-1; clone size: NA; CDR3 DNA: TGTGCCAGCAGTAGCGCCTCGGGAGTTAATGAAAAACTGTTTTTT; CDR3 protein: CASSSASGVNEKLFF
CDR3 length: 15; D gene: TRBD1; J gene: TRBJ2-5; V gene: TRBV12-5; clone size: NA; CDR3 DNA: TGTGCTAGTGGTTTGCCGGGACAGGGCCAAGAGACCCAGTACTTC; CDR3 protein: CASGLPGQGQETQYF
CDR3 length: 16; D gene: TRBD2; J gene: TRBJ2-1; V gene: TRBV9; clone size: NA; CDR3 DNA: TGTGCCAGCAGCCCCCAACTAGCGGGGGGCCTGAATGAGCAGTTCTTC; CDR3 protein: CASSPQLAGGLNEQFF
CDR3 length: 14; D gene: NA; J gene: TRBJ2-1; V gene: TRBV7-9; clone size: NA; CDR3 DNA: TGTGCCAGCAGCTTAGAACAGTCAGACAATGAGCAGTTCTTC; CDR3 protein: CASSLEQSDNEQFF
CDR3 length: 13; D gene: NA; J gene: TRBJ2-7; V gene: TRBV7-2; clone size: NA; CDR3 DNA: TGTGCCAGCAGCCATGGACTTTCCTACGAGCAGTACTTC; CDR3 protein: CASSHGLSYEQYF
CDR3 length: 15; D gene: NA; J gene: TRBJ1-5; V gene: TRBV28; clone size: NA; CDR3 DNA: TGTGCCAGCAGTCCGGGGACGCCTATCAATCAGCCCCAGCATTTT; CDR3 protein: CASSPGTPINQPQHF
CDR3 length: 19; D gene: NA; J gene: TRBJ1-5; V gene: TRBV21-1; clone size: NA; CDR3 DNA: TGTGCCAGCCTACCGGTCGGGACAGGGGGTCCCTATAGCAATCAGCCCCAGCATTTT; CDR3 protein: CASLPVGTGGPYSNQPQHF
CDR3 length: 13; D gene: NA; J gene: TRBJ1-1; V gene: TRBV6-5; clone size: NA; CDR3 DNA: TGTGCCAGCAGTTACCGGGGGAACACTGAAGCTTTCTTT; CDR3 protein: CASSYRGNTEAFF
CDR3 length: 13; D gene: NA; J gene: TRBJ2-7; V gene: TRBV9; clone size: NA; CDR3 DNA: TGTGCCAGCAGCGTATCAGGGGACTACGAGCAGTACTTC; CDR3 protein: CASSVSGDYEQYF
CDR3 length: 16; D gene: TRBD2; J gene: TRBJ2-3; V gene: TRBV19; clone size: NA; CDR3 DNA: TGTGCCAGTAACCGCCGGGAGGAGCCTAGCACAGATACGCAGTATTTT; CDR3 protein: CASNRREEPSTDTQYF
CDR3 length: 15; D gene: NA; J gene: TRBJ2-7; V gene: TRBV4-3; clone size: NA; CDR3 DNA: TGCGCCAGCAGCCAGCTAGCAGGGAGCTCCTACGAGCAGTACTTC; CDR3 protein: CASSQLAGSSYEQYF
CDR3 length: 15; D gene: NA; J gene: TRBJ1-3; V gene: TRBV19; clone size: NA; CDR3 DNA: TGTGCCAGTAGTTTACAGGACCTCTCGGGAAACACCATATATTTT; CDR3 protein: CASSLQDLSGNTIYF
CDR3 length: 15; D gene: NA; J gene: TRBJ2-2; V gene: TRBV5-8; clone size: NA; CDR3 DNA: TGTGCCAGCAGCTTTGGACAACACCGCACCGGGGAGCTGTTTTTT; CDR3 protein: CASSFGQHRTGELFF
CDR3 length: 17; D gene: TRBD1; J gene: TRBJ1-1; V gene: TRBV4-2; clone size: NA; CDR3 DNA: TGTGCCAGCAGCCGGACCCTTATACCGGGACAGGGAGGGGGAGCTTTCTTT; CDR3 protein: CASSRTLIPGQGGGAFF
CDR3 length: 15; D gene: TRBD2; J gene: TRBJ2-3; V gene: TRBV5-1; clone size: NA; CDR3 DNA: TGCGCCAGCAGCTTGGGTGTCGGGGAGGGAGATACGCAGTATTTT; CDR3 protein: CASSLGVGEGDTQYF